The rows below give T cell receptor beta chains drawn from one sample of a study of blood T cells in healthy people across ages. TCRdb re-derived calls from the 5' RACE reads in MiXCR, one entry per CDR3 protein. The top ten clones hold roughly a tenth of a sample with about 930,000 distinct CDR3 sequences, almost 30% of them seen once. These data also formed part of another study, on T cells of mothers and their children.

The sample comprised blood. The receptors here all came from a woman aged 40 to 49 in good health. Each CDR3 is given with its conserved first and last residue. D genes are given only for firm matches. Not every row has a clone size; where given, it reads once, few, many or a size class.

abundance,len,v_gene,d_gene,j_gene,CDR3nt,CDR3aa
many,15,TRBV7-3,NA,TRBJ2-7,TGTGCCAGCAGCTTAAGTCCGGGGGGCCCCTACGAGCAGTACTTC,CASSLSPGGPYEQYF
many,14,TRBV5-1,NA,TRBJ2-7,TGTGCCAGCAGTTCACGTTCAGGTTCCTACGAGCAGTACTTC,CASSSRSGSYEQYF
NA,13,TRBV12-3/TRBV12-4,NA,TRBJ1-4,TGTGCCAGCAGTTTTCGGGATTCTGAAAAACTGTTTTTT,CASSFRDSEKLFF
NA,15,TRBV4-1,NA,TRBJ1-2,TGCGCCAGCAGCCAAGTTCAGGGGATTAACTATGGCTACACCTTC,CASSQVQGINYGYTF
many,14,TRBV5-1,TRBD1,TRBJ2-7,TGCGCCAGCAGCTTGGGGGACAGGGGGAGCGAGCAGTACTTC,CASSLGDRGSEQYF
many,16,TRBV7-3,NA,TRBJ2-5,TGTGCCAGCAGCTTCCCCCTGGGGGCTTTGCAAGAGACCCAGTACTTC,CASSFPLGALQETQYF
once,15,TRBV9,NA,TRBJ1-1,TGTGCCAGCGGCGTAGACCAGGGAGTAAACACTGAAGCTTTCTTT,CASGVDQGVNTEAFF
few,13,TRBV2,TRBD1,TRBJ2-7,TGTGCCAGCAGTGGCGACAGGGGGATCGAGCAGTACTTC,CASSGDRGIEQYF
few,15,TRBV27,TRBD1,TRBJ2-6,TGTGCCAGCAGTTCGACAGGGAGTTTGACCAACGTCCTGACTTTC,CASSSTGSLTNVLTF
NA,11,TRBV6-2/TRBV6-3,NA,TRBJ1-2,TGTGCCAGCAGTTACGACCTTGGCTACACCTTC,CASSYDLGYTF
many,13,TRBV29-1,TRBD1,TRBJ2-3,TGCAGCGGACGGACAGGGACCACAGATACGCAGTATTTT,CSGRTGTTDTQYF
NA,12,TRBV9,NA,TRBJ2-3,TGTGCCAGCAGCTCCCCGTCAGATACGCAGTATTTT,CASSSPSDTQYF
few,15,TRBV20-1,NA,TRBJ1-5,TGCAGTGCTGGGAAGGGCCTTTATAGCAATCAGCCCCAGCATTTT,CSAGKGLYSNQPQHF
NA,14,TRBV5-1,NA,TRBJ2-1,TGCGCCAGCAGCCCATCGGAGCCGTCCAATGAGCAGTTCTTC,CASSPSEPSNEQFF
NA,15,TRBV3-1,NA,TRBJ2-7,TGTGCCAGCAGCCAAGGAGCCGACAGAGACTACGAGCAGTACTTC,CASSQGADRDYEQYF
few,15,TRBV7-8,NA,TRBJ2-1,TGTGCCAGCAGCTTAGTGTTAGGAACCTACAATGAGCAGTTCTTC,CASSLVLGTYNEQFF
NA,15,TRBV12-3/TRBV12-4,NA,TRBJ2-7,TGTGCCAGCAGTTTGGAGCTAGCCAACTCCTACGAGCAGTACTTC,CASSLELANSYEQYF
NA,19,TRBV7-2,TRBD2,TRBJ2-5,TGTGCCAGCAGCCCCCCCGGGGTAGCGGGGGGGTACATACAAGAGACCCAGTACTTC,CASSPPGVAGGYIQETQYF
many,15,TRBV4-3,NA,TRBJ1-5,TGCGCCAGCAGCCAAGGAAGGGCCTTCAATCAGCCCCAGCATTTT,CASSQGRAFNQPQHF
few,16,TRBV28,NA,TRBJ1-6,TGTGCCAGCAGACCCCCGAGAGGCAGATATAATTCACCCCTCCACTTT,CASRPPRGRYNSPLHF
many,16,TRBV11-2,NA,TRBJ2-7,TGTGCCAGCAGCACGAATCCAGGATTAAGCTCCTACGAGCAGTACTTC,CASSTNPGLSSYEQYF
NA,15,TRBV5-6,NA,TRBJ1-1,TGTGCCAGCAGCTTGGTGGGGGGGATAATCACTGAAGCTTTCTTT,CASSLVGGIITEAFF
once,15,TRBV5-1,NA,TRBJ1-5,TGCGCCAGCAGCTTTTCCGGACCGCGGCAATCGCCCCAGCATTTT,CASSFSGPRQSPQHF
few,13,TRBV15,NA,TRBJ1-1,TGTGCCACCAGCAGGGCTGCTAGGGGTGAAGCTTTCTTT,CATSRAARGEAFF
NA,16,TRBV7-9,NA,TRBJ2-6,TGTGCCAGCAGCTTAGACAAAACCTCTGGGGCCAACGTCCTGACTTTC,CASSLDKTSGANVLTF
few,13,TRBV9,NA,TRBJ2-7,TGTGCCAGCAGCGTAGGTGGCGCGGGCGAGCAGTACTTC,CASSVGGAGEQYF